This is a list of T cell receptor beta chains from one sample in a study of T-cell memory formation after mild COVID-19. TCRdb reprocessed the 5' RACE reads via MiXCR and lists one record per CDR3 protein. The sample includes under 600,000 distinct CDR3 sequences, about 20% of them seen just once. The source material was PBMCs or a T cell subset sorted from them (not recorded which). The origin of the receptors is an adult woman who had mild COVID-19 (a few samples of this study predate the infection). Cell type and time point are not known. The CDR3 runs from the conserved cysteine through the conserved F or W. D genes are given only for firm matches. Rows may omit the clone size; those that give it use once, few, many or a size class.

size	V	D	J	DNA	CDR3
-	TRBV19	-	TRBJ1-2	TGTGCCAGTAGTATAGTCGCCGGGAACTATGGCTACACCTTC	CASSIVAGNYGYTF
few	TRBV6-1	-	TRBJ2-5	TGTGCCAGCAGTGAAGGGTGGGGTCAAGAGACCCAGTACTTC	CASSEGWGQETQYF
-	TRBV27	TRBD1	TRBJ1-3	TGTGCCAGCAGTTTATCCCCCCGGGACAGGCGGTCCTCTGGAAACACCATATATTTT	CASSLSPRDRRSSGNTIYF
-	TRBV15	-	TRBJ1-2	TGTGCCACCAGCAGAGATGGAGTGGGGGGCTACACCTTC	CATSRDGVGGYTF
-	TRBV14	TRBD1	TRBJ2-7	TGTGCCAGCAGCCAAGGGACAGGATGGTACGAGCAGTACTTC	CASSQGTGWYEQYF
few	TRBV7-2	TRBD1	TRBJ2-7	TGTGCCAGCAGCTTAGCCGGGACAGGGGTTTGCTCCTACGAGCAGTACTTC	CASSLAGTGVCSYEQYF
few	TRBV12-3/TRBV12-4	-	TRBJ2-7	TGTGCCAGCAGCTATATCCCGGGACGGAGTACCTACGAGCAGTACTTC	CASSYIPGRSTYEQYF
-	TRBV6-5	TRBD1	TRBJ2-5	TGTGCCAGCAGTGACTGGGGGGACAGGGAAGAGACCCAGTACTTC	CASSDWGDREETQYF
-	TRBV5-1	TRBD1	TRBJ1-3	TGCGCCAGCAGCTTGGAGGACAGGGCTGGAAACACCATATATTTT	CASSLEDRAGNTIYF
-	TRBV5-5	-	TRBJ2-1	TGTGCCAGCAGCTTGGTCACAGGAGATTGGTTCTTC	CASSLVTGDWFF
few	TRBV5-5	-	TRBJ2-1	TGTGCCAGCAGCTTGGTTGAGGGTGAGCAGTTCTTC	CASSLVEGEQFF
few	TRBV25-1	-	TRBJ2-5	TGTGCCAGCAGACCATCGGTGGGAGCACCGACCGCGGCCCAGTACTTC	CASRPSVGAPTAAQYF
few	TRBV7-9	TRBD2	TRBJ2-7	TGTGCCAGCAGCTTCTCGACTAGCGGGGCCTACGAGCAGTACTTC	CASSFSTSGAYEQYF
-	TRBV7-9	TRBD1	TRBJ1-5	TGTGCCAGCAGCTTAGGGACAGGGTTTCAGCCCCAGCATTTT	CASSLGTGFQPQHF
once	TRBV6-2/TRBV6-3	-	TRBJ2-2	TGTGCCAGCAGCCCCCGTTTGGGGGAGCTGTTTTTT	CASSPRLGELFF
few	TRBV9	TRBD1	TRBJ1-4	TGTGCCAGCAGCGCAGGGACAGGGTGGAATGAAAAACTGTTTTTT	CASSAGTGWNEKLFF
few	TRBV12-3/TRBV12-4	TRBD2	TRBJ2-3	TGTGCCAGCAGGCGGGGGAGCAGATCAGATACGCAGTATTTT	CASRRGSRSDTQYF
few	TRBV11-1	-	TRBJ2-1	TGTGCCAGCAGCCCCCGGGGCAGGGTAGCCTACAATGAGCAGTTCTTC	CASSPRGRVAYNEQFF
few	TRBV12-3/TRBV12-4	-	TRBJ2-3	TGTGCCAGCAGTTTCACCCCGGCCCCAAGCACAGATACGCAGTATTTT	CASSFTPAPSTDTQYF
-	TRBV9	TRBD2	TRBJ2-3	TGTGCCAGCAGCGTAGCCTGGCGGGGGGGCCCGGGAGATACGCAGTATTTT	CASSVAWRGGPGDTQYF
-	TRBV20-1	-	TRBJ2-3	TGCAGTGCTCCTGATCAGGACACAGATACGCAGTATTTT	CSAPDQDTDTQYF
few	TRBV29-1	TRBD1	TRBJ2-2	TGCAGCGTTGAAGCAGACAGGGCCGGGGAGCTGTTTTTT	CSVEADRAGELFF
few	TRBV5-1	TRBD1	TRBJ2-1	TGCGCCAGCAGCGAGGACAGGGGTTCCTACAATGAGCAGTTCTTC	CASSEDRGSYNEQFF
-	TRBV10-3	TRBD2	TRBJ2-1	TGTGCCATCAGTGGCTCTAGCGGGACCTCCTACAATGAGCAGTTCTTC	CAISGSSGTSYNEQFF
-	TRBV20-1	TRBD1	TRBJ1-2	TGCAGTGCTAGAGGGGACAGGGTTTATGATGGCTACACCTTC	CSARGDRVYDGYTF